This T cell receptor beta chain is drawn from a study of identical twins. Findings and limits, study-wide: Researchers caution that invariant MAIT and iNKT cells could partly confound zero-insertion analyses.

Template switching added a universal primer site, and cDNA bore unique molecular identifiers. TCRdb re-derived calls from the 5' RACE reads in MiXCR, one entry per CDR3 protein. Among fewer than 550,000 distinct CDR3 sequences, approximately 14% were seen once, and the ten largest hold about 0.4%. This clonotype was seen at least ten times. The antigen remains unidentified. Per the germline V gene, CDR1 is LGHDT and CDR2 is YNNKEL (reference sequence). CDR3 length: 13 amino acids. The V gene lost 1 base and the J gene lost 2 bases, with 6 bases spanning the gap. The data were also submitted as part of a second study, on yellow fever vaccine responses in identical twins.

This chain connects TRBV3-1 to TRBJ2-7; no definite D call. The source of this sequence is a young woman in good health. Sequenced sample: CD4+ T cells sorted from blood. This chain's CDR3 is CASSQVGTYEQYF. The CDR3 coding sequence is TGTGCCAGCAGCCAAGTAGGGACCTACGAGCAGTACTTC.